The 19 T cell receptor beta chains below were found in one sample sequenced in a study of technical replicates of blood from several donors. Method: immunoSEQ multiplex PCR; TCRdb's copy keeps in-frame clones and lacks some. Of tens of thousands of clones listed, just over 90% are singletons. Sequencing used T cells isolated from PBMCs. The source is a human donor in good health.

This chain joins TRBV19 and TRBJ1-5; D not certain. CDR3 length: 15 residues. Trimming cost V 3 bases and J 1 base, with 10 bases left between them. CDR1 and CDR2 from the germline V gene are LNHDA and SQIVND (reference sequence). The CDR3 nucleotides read TGTGCCAGTAGTATTTCGGGGTGGAGCAATCAGCCCCAGCATTTT. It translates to CASSISGWSNQPQHF.

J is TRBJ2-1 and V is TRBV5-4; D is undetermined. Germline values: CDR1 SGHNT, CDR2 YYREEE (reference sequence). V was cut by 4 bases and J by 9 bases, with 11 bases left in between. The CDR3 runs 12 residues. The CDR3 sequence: CASSGRLREQFF. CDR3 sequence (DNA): TGTGCCAGCAGCGGGCGTCTCCGTGAGCAGTTCTTC.

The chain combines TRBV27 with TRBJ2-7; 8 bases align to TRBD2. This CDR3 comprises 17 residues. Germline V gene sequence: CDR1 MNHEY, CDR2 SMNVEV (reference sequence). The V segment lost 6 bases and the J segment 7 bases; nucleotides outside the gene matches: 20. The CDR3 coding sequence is TGTGCCAGCAGCTATTTTACCGGGACTAGGCGACGGGGGGAGCAGTACTTC. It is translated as CASSYFTGTRRRGEQYF.

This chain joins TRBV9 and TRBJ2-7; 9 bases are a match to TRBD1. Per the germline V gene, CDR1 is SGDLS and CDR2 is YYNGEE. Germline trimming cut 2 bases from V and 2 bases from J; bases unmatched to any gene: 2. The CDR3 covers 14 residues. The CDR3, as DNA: TGTGCCAGCAGCGTCGGGACAGGGACCTACGAGCAGTACTTC. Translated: CASSVGTGTYEQYF.

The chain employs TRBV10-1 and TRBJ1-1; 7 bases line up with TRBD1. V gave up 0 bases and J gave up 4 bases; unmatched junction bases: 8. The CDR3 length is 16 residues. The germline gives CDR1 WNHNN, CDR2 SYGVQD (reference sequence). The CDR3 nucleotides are TGCGCCAGCAGTGAGTCCGGAGGGGGCCGGGGCACTGAAGCTTTCTTT. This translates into CASSESGGGRGTEAFF.

The CDR3 sequence is CASRPLSSGVTGELFF. CDR3 in DNA: TGTGCCAGCAGACCCCTCTCTAGCGGAGTCACCGGGGAGCTGTTTTTT. V gene TRBV28 combines with J gene TRBJ2-2; TRBD2 matches 7 bases. The germline V gene has CDR1 MDHEN and CDR2 SYDVKM. This CDR3 contains 16 residues. V was pared by 6 bases and J by 4 bases, with 11 bases of the junction left unmatched.

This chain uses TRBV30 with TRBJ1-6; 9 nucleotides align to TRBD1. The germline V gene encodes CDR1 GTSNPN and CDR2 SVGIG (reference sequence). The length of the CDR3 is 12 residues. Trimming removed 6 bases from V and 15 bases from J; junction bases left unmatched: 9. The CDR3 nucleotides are TGTGCCTGCGGGGACAGGGTCGGACTCCTCCACTTT. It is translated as CACGDRVGLLHF.

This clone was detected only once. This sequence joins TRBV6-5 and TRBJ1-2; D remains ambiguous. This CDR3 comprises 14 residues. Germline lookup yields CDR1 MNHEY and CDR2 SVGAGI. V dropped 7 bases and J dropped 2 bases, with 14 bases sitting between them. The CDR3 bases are TGTGCCAGCACCCCGGCCCGCAGGAACTATGGCTACACCTTC. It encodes CASTPARRNYGYTF.

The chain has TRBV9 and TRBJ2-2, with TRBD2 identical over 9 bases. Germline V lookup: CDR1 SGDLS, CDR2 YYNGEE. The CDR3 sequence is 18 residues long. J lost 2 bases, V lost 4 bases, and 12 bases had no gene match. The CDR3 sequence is CASSPSKRTSANTGELFF. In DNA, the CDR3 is TGTGCCAGCAGCCCCTCCAAGAGGACTAGCGCCAACACCGGGGAGCTGTTTTTT. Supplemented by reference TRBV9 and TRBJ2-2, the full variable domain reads DSGVTQTPKHLITATGQRVTLRCSPRSGDLSVYWYQQSLDQGLQFLIQYYNGEERAKGNILERFSAQQFPDLHSELNLSSLELGDSALYFCASSPSKRTSANTGELFFGEGSRLTVL.

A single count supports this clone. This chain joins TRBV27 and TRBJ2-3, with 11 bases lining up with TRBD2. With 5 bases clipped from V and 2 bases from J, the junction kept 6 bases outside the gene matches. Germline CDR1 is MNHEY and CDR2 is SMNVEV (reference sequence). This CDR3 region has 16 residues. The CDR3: CASSARLAGTTDTQYF. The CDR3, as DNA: TGTGCCAGCAGTGCGAGACTAGCGGGGACCACAGATACGCAGTATTTT.

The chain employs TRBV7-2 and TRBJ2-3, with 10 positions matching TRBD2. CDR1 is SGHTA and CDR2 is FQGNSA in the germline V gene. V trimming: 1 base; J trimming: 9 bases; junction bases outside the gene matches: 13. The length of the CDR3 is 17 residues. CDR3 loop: CASSLGRAGGGFGTQYF. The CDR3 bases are TGTGCCAGCAGCTTAGGGAGAGCGGGGGGGGGATTTGGGACGCAGTATTTT. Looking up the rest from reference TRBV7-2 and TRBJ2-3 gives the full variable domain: GAGVSQSPSNKVTEKGKDVELRCDPISGHTALYWYRQSLGQGLEFLIYFQGNSAPDKSGLPSDRFSAERTGGSVSTLTIQRTQQEDSAVYLCASSLGRAGGGFGTQYFGPGTRLTVL.

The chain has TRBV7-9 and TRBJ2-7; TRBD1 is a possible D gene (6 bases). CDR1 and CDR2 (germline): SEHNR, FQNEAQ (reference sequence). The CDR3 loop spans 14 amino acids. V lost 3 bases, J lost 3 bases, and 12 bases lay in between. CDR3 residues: CASSFMGAGYEQYF. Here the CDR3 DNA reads TGTGCCAGCAGCTTTATGGGGGCCGGCTACGAGCAGTACTTC.

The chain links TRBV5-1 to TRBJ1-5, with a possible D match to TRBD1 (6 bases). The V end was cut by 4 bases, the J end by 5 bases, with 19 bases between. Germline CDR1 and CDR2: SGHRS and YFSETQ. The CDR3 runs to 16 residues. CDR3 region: CASSPEGGGSDQPQHF. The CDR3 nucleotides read TGCGCCAGCAGCCCGGAGGGGGGGGGATCTGATCAGCCCCAGCATTTT. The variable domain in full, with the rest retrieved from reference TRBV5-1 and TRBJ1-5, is KAGVTQTPRYLIKTRGQQVTLSCSPISGHRSVSWYQQTPGQGLQFLFEYFSETQRNKGNFPGRFSGRQFSNSRSEMNVSTLELGDSALYLCASSPEGGGSDQPQHFGDGTRLSIL.

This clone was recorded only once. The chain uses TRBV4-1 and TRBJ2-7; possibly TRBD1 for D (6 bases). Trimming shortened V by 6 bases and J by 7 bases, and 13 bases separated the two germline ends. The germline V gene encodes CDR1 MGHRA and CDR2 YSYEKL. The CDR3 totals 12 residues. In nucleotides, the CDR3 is TGCGCCAGCAGGTCAGGGGCTGGAGAGCAGTACTTC. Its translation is CASRSGAGEQYF.

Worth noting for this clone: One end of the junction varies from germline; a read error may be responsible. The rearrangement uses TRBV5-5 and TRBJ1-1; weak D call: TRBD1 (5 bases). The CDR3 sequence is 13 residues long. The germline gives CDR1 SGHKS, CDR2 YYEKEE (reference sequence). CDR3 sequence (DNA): TGTGCCAGCAGCCAAGAGTGGGCTAGCAGGGAGGGCTTT. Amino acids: CASSQEWASREGF.

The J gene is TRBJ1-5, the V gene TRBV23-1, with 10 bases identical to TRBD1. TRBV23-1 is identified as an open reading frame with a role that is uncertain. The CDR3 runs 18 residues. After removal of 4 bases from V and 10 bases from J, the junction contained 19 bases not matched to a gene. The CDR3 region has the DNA TGCGCCAGCAGTCTCCTACTTACGCCGGACAGGGGGAAGCGCCCCCAGCATTTT. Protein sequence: CASSLLLTPDRGKRPQHF.

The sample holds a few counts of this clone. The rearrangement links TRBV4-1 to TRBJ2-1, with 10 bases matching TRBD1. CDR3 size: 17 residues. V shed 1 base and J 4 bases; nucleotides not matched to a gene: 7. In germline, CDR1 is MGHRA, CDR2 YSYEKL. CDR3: CASSQALRQGAYNEQFF. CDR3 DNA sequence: TGCGCCAGCAGCCAAGCCCTTCGACAGGGGGCTTACAATGAGCAGTTCTTC.

CDR3 residues: CASRERERHASNTGELFF. For the CDR3, the DNA is TGTGCCAGCAGGGAGCGGGAGCGACACGCTTCGAACACCGGGGAGCTGTTTTTT. The genes are TRBV2 and TRBJ2-2; TRBD2 agrees at 8 bases. Germline lookup yields CDR1 SNHLY and CDR2 FYNNEI. CDR3 length: 18 amino acids. With V trimmed by 6 bases and J by 0 bases, 12 bases remained unmatched.

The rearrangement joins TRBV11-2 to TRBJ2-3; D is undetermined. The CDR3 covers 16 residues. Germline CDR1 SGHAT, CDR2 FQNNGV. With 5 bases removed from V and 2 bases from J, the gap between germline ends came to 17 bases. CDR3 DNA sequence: TGTGCCAGCAGCCTCCGCGCGGCGGATTACACAGATACGCAGTATTTT. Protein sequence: CASSLRAADYTDTQYF.